The text below deals with one TCR beta chain. The data stem from a study of shared T cell receptors in the human thymus. Measured with immunoSEQ multiplex PCR; TCRdb has only the in-frame clones, and not every one. The sample lists about 610,000 clones; approximately 90% were seen once. This sample was shared with a second study, whose subject was human thymus T cells. That report notes: Thymus was obtained from resections taken during corrective heart surgery. Repertoires sampled from thymus and blood appeared biased in V and J gene usage. Overlap was high between thymic repertoires from unrelated individuals, as reported in related research.

The sample was thymocytes. This receptor was obtained from a boy under two years old with a congenital heart defect.

Here the CDR3 reads CASSLRLAGPIEQYF. The CDR3 DNA reads as TGTGCCAGCAGCCTCCGACTAGCGGGTCCCATCGAGCAGTACTTC. The chain employs TRBV4-2 and TRBJ2-7; 10 bases align to TRBD2. From germline, CDR1 is LGHNA and CDR2 YNFKEQ. V shed 4 bases, J shed 6 bases, and the junction held 9 bases outside the gene matches. The CDR3 consists of 15 residues.